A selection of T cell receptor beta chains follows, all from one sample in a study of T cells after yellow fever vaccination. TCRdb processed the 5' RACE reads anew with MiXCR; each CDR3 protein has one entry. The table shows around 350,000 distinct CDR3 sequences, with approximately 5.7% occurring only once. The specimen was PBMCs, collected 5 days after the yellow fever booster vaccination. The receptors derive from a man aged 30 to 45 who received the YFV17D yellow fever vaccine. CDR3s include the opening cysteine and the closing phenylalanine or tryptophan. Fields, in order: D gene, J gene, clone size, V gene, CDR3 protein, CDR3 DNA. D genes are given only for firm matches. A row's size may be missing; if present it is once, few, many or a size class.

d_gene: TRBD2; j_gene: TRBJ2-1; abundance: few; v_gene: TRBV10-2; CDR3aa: CASTAGTSGSEQFF; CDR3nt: TGCGCCAGCACCGCCGGGACTAGCGGGAGTGAGCAGTTCTTC
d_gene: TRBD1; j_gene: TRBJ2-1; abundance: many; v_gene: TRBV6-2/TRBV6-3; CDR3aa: CASSYSTGTGVLTEQFF; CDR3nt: TGTGCCAGCAGTTACTCTACCGGGACAGGGGTACTCACTGAGCAGTTCTTC
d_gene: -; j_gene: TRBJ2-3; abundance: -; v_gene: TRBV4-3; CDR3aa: CASSQDLLADTQYF; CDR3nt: TGCGCCAGCAGCCAAGATCTACTGGCAGATACGCAGTATTTT
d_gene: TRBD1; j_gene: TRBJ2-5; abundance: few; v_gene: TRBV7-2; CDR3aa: CATGQGRGETQYF; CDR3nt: TGTGCCACCGGACAGGGACGAGGAGAGACCCAGTACTTC
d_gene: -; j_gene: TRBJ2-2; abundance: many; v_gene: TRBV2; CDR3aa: CASNTPGATGELFF; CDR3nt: TGTGCCAGCAATACACCGGGAGCCACCGGGGAGCTGTTTTTT
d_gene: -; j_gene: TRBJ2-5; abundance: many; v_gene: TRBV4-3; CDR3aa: CASSQDKKTQYF; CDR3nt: TGCGCCAGCAGCCAAGATAAAAAGACCCAGTACTTC
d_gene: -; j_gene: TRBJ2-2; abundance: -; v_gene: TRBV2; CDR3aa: CASSRQGLNTGELFF; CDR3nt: TGTGCCAGCAGTAGGCAGGGGTTGAACACCGGGGAGCTGTTTTTT
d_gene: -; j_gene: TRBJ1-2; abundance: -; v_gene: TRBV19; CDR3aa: CASSMRSGSNYGYTF; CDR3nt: TGTGCCAGTAGTATGCGATCTGGCTCTAACTATGGCTACACCTTC
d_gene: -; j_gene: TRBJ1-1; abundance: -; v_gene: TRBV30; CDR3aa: CAWSVNRRLTEAFF; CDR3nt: TGTGCCTGGAGTGTAAACAGGAGGCTCACTGAAGCTTTCTTT
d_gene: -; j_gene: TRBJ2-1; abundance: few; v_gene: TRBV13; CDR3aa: CASVANPNNEQFF; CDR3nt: TGTGCCAGCGTTGCTAATCCGAACAATGAGCAGTTCTTC
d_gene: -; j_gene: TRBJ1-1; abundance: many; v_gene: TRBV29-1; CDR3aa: CSVIGKNTEAFF; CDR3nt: TGCAGCGTTATTGGGAAGAACACTGAAGCTTTCTTT
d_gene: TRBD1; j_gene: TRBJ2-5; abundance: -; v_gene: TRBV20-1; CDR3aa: CSARTGKETQYF; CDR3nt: TGCAGTGCACGGACAGGGAAGGAGACCCAGTACTTC
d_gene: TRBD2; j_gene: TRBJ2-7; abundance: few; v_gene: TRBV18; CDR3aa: CASSPAGTGRTSGRYEQYF; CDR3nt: TGTGCCAGCTCACCAGCCGGGACAGGGCGGACTAGCGGGAGATACGAGCAGTACTTC
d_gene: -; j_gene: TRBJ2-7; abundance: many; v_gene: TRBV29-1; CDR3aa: CSVEGTPRNEQYF; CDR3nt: TGCAGCGTTGAAGGGACACCTAGGAACGAGCAGTACTTC
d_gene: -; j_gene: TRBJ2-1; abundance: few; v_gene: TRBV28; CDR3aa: CASRAPNSYNEQFF; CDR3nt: TGTGCCAGCAGGGCGCCAAATAGCTACAATGAGCAGTTCTTC
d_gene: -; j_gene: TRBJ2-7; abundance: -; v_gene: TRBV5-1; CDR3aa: CASSLPGSGYEQYF; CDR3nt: TGCGCCAGCAGCTTGCCCGGTAGTGGTTACGAGCAGTACTTC
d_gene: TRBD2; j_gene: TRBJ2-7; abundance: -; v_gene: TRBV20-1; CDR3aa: CSARKRGSYEQYF; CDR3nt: TGCAGTGCTAGGAAGCGGGGATCCTACGAGCAGTACTTC
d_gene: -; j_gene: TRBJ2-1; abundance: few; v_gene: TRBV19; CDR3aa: CASSAYEGGTGNEQFF; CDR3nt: TGTGCCAGTAGTGCCTACGAGGGTGGGACGGGGAATGAGCAGTTCTTC
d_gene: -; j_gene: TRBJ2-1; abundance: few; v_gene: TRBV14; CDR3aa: CASNRAGSAYNEQFF; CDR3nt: TGTGCCAGCAATAGGGCGGGATCGGCCTACAATGAGCAGTTCTTC
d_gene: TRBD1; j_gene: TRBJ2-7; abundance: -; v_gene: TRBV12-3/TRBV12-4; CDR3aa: CASSFRDREFEQYF; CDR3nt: TGTGCCAGCAGTTTCCGGGACAGGGAATTCGAGCAGTACTTC
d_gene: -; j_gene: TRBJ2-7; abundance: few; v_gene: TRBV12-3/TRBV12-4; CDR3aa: CASRRGGDYEQYF; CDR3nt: TGTGCCAGCAGAAGGGGGGGGGACTACGAGCAGTACTTC
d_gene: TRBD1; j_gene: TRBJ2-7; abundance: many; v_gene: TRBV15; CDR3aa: CATSRDRSYEQYF; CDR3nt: TGTGCCACCAGCAGGGACAGGAGCTACGAGCAGTACTTC
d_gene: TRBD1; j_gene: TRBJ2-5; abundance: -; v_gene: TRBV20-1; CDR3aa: CSARAKLGQGYETQYF; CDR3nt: TGCAGTGCTAGAGCTAAGCTGGGACAGGGATATGAGACCCAGTACTTC
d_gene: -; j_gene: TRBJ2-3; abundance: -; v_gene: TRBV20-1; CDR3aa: CSADLSTDTQYF; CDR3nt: TGCAGTGCCGACCTTAGCACAGATACGCAGTATTTT
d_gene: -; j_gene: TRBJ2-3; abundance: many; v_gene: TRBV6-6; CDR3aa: CASSYRADTQYF; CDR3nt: TGTGCCAGCAGTTACCGTGCGGATACGCAGTATTTT
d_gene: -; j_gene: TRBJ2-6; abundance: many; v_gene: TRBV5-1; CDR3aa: CASSLGVTAGANVLTF; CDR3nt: TGCGCCAGCAGCTTGGGGGTTACGGCTGGGGCCAACGTCCTGACTTTC
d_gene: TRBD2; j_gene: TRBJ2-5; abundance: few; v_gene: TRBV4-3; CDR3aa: CASSVGLSGRETQYF; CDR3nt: TGCGCCAGCAGCGTGGGGCTTAGCGGGAGGGAGACCCAGTACTTC
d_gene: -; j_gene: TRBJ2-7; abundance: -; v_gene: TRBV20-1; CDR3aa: CSARDYRGGSYEQYF; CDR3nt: TGCAGTGCTAGAGATTATCGGGGCGGGTCCTACGAGCAGTACTTC
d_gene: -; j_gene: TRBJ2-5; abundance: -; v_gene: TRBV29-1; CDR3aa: CSVRQGGGETQYF; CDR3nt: TGCAGCGTCAGACAGGGAGGGGGAGAGACCCAGTACTTC
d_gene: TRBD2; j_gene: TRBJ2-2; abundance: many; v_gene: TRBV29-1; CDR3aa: CSAGRGLAGELFF; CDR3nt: TGCAGCGCAGGGAGGGGACTAGCCGGGGAGCTGTTTTTT
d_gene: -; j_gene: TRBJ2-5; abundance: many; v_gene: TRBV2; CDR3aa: CASSAQGQRQETQYF; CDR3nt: TGTGCCAGCAGTGCACAAGGACAGAGACAAGAGACCCAGTACTTC
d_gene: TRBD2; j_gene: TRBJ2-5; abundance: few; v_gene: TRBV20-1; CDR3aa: CSARTSGRISETQYF; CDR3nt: TGCAGTGCTAGGACTAGCGGGAGGATCAGCGAGACCCAGTACTTC
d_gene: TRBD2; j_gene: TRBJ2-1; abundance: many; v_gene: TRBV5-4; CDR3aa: CASSSTSASYNEQFF; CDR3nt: TGTGCCAGCAGCTCCACTAGCGCCTCCTACAATGAGCAGTTCTTC
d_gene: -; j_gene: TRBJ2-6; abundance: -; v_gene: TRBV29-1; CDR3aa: CSVRGSGANVLTF; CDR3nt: TGCAGCGTCCGAGGGTCTGGGGCCAACGTCCTGACTTTC
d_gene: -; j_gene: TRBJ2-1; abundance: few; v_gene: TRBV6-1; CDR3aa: CASSRRDRPGNEQFF; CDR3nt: TGTGCCAGCAGCCGCCGGGACCGGCCTGGTAATGAGCAGTTCTTC
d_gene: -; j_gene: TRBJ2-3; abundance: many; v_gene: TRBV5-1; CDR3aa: CASSYGEITDTQYF; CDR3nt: TGCGCCAGCAGCTACGGGGAAATCACAGATACGCAGTATTTT
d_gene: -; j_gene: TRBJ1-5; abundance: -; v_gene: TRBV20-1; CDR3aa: CSARIRGENQPQHF; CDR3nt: TGCAGTGCTAGAATTAGGGGGGAAAATCAGCCCCAGCATTTT
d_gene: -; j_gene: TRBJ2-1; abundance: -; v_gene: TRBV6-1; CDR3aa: CASSVNSATSYNEQFF; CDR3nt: TGTGCCAGCAGTGTGAATAGCGCAACTTCCTACAATGAGCAGTTCTTC
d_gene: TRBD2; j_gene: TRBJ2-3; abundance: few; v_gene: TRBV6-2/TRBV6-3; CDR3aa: CATKTSGADTQYF; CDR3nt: TGTGCCACCAAGACTAGCGGGGCAGATACGCAGTATTTT
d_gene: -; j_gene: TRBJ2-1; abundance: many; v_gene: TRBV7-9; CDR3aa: CAQGGKGGDEQFF; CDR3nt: TGTGCCCAGGGCGGGAAGGGTGGCGATGAGCAGTTCTTC
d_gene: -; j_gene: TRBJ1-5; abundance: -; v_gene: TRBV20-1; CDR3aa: CSARVSDQPQHF; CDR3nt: TGCAGTGCTAGAGTGTCAGATCAGCCCCAGCATTTT
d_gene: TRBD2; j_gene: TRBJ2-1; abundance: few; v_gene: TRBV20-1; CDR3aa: CSATSGRSNNEQFF; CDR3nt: TGCAGTGCTACGAGCGGGAGATCCAACAATGAGCAGTTCTTC
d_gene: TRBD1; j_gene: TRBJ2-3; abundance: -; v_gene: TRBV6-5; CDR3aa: CASSSPTGGDDTQYF; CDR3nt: TGTGCCAGCAGTTCGCCGACAGGGGGTGATGATACGCAGTATTTT
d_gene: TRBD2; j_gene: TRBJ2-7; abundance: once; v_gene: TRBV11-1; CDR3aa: CASSLKGGAYEQYF; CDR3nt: TGTGCCAGCAGCTTAAAGGGAGGGGCCTACGAGCAGTACTTC
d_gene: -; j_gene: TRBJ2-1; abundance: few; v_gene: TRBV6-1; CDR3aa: CASILSGSSYNEQFF; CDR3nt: TGTGCCAGCATCCTCAGCGGTTCCTCCTACAATGAGCAGTTCTTC
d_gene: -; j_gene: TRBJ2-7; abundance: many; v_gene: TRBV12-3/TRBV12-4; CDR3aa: CASSLARGLTDEQYF; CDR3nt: TGTGCCAGCAGTTTAGCGAGGGGACTGACGGACGAGCAGTACTTC
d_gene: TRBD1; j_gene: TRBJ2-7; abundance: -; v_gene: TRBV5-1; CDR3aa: CASSSPGAGTGSYEQYF; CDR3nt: TGCGCCAGCAGCTCCCCCGGGGCGGGGACAGGGTCCTACGAGCAGTACTTC
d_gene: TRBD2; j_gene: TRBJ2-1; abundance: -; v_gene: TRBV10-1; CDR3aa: CASSPRTSGNSGNEQFF; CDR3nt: TGCGCCAGCAGCCCTCGGACTAGCGGGAATTCAGGGAATGAGCAGTTCTTC
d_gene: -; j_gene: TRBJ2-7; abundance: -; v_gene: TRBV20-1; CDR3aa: CSVGGATSVYEQYF; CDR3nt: TGCAGTGTGGGGGGGGCAACATCCGTCTACGAGCAGTACTTC
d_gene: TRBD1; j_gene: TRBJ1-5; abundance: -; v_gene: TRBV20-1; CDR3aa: CSTTQGAGDQPQHF; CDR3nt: TGCAGTACGACCCAGGGGGCAGGGGATCAGCCCCAGCATTTT